The TCR beta chain under discussion was sequenced for a study of a mutant IDH1 vaccine in newly diagnosed glioma. This clone has more than one count but fewer than ten. The antigen remains undetermined. Time point specified: week 35, safety follow-up. In every dose of vaccine, 300 ug of mutant IDH1 20-mer peptide was given alongside topical imiquimod. Germline loops: CDR1 SNHLY, CDR2 FYNNEI. The V end lost 5 bases, the J end lost 7 bases, and 21 bases lay between the germline ends. The CDR3 sequence is 17 residues long. Data came from immunoSEQ multiplex PCR; TCRdb stores just in-frame clones and leaves some out. The table has tens of thousands of clones, roughly 82% seen once.

Sequencing was performed on PBMCs, taken from a glioma patient whose treatment included an IDH1 peptide vaccine. The clonotype was recovered from a man between 50 and 59 years old with glioma. The rearrangement links TRBV2 to TRBJ1-6; D not resolved. The CDR3 region is CASSRDMGGSANSPLHF. CDR3 sequence (DNA): TGTGCCAGCAGTCGTGACATGGGTGGGTCGGCCAATTCACCCCTCCACTTT.